This entry lists 32 T cell receptor delta chains sequenced from one sample in a study of γδ T cells in repeated Plasmodium falciparum infection (dated by TCRdb to about 2021). For bulk TCR repertoire analysis, Vgamma9/Vdelta2+ and Vdelta2-negative gammadelta T cell populations were flow-sorted out of peripheral blood mononuclear cells. Library generation was performed with multiplex PCR. The sequencer listed for this sample is Illumina MiSeq. Via CATT, TCRdb reprocessed the public reads, and rows with identical DNA were then joined. A total of approximately 90,000 delta-chain clones appear in this sample, 0.75% to 1% of them only once. The ten largest account for around a tenth of the sample. Sequenced sample: gamma-delta T cells from blood. Receptors originate from a pool of human donors (malaria-infected and uninfected, not separated).

Only a few counts were recorded for this clone. The protein in TCRdb stems from a much larger clone and differs at residue 16 from this DNA's translation, likely a read error; here the protein is translated from the DNA. The genes are TRDV1 and TRDJ1; 7 bases are shared with TRDD3. Per germline, CDR1 TSWWSYY and CDR2 QGS. Trimming removed 6 bases from V and 1 base from J; junction bases left unmatched: 29. There are 22 residues in the CDR3. The CDR3 here is CALGRPHSSGLGGYSCTDKLIF. CDR3 in DNA: TGTGCTCTTGGCCGGCCACATTCTTCAGGTCTGGGGGGCTATTCTTGCACCGATAAACTCATCTTT.

As regards this clone: A far larger clone lies a single base away; this is likely a read error. Other DNA sequences in the same sample also yield this CDR3. The chain carries TRDV2 and TRDJ1, with TRDD3 matching over 9 bases. Matching the DNA to germline supplied the J gene, which TCRdb does not give. Germline lookup yields CDR1 GEAIGNYY and CDR2 EKD. The CDR3 is made up of 19 amino acids. The V segment lost 4 bases and the J segment 0 bases; nucleotides outside the gene matches: 17. CDR3 protein: CACDTYFSTGGPDTDKLIF. DNA of the CDR3: TGTGCCTGTGATACGTACTTTAGTACTGGGGGACCCGACACCGATAAACTCATCTTT.

This clone has more than one count but fewer than ten. This DNA's translation and the protein TCRdb lists, from a much larger clone, do not match at residue 6, likely due to a read error; the protein shown is translated from the DNA. CDR3 DNA sequence: TGTGCCTGTGACACCGCAGTCCGAGGGGATACCGATAAACTCATCTTT. Translating it yields CACDTAVRGDTDKLIF. The chain links TRDV2 to TRDJ1; the D gene is possibly TRDD3 (6 bases). TCRdb carries no J gene annotation; the J gene was assigned here by matching the DNA with germline. V dropped 0 bases and J dropped 2 bases, with 15 bases sitting between them. This CDR3 region has 16 residues. Germline-derived CDR1 and CDR2 are GEAIGNYY and EKD.

Details on this clone: The TCRdb protein, from a much larger clone, departs from this DNA's translation at residue 3, likely by read error; the protein shown derives from the DNA. The rearrangement uses TRDV1 and TRDJ1; 12 bases agree with TRDD3. TCRdb offers no J gene call, so here the DNA was matched to germline to obtain one. Germline-derived CDR1 and CDR2 are TSWWSYY and QGS. The CDR3 covers 18 residues. CDR3 coding DNA: TGTGCTCCTGGGGAAGGGGTCCCACTGGGGGATACAACTAGAAAACTCATCTTT. This translates into CAPGEGVPLGDTTRKLIF.

With regard to this clone: The protein recorded in TCRdb matches a much larger clone and deviates from this DNA's translation at residue 4, suggesting a read error; the protein here is obtained by translating the DNA. The chain recombines TRDV2 with TRDJ1, with 8 bases aligning to TRDD3. The J gene was missing in TCRdb and was found by matching the end of the DNA to germline. V dropped 5 bases and J dropped 3; count of bases not matched to a gene: 10. The CDR3 consists of 15 residues. CDR1 is GEAIGNYY and CDR2 is EKD in the germline V gene. The CDR3 is CACGRVGDLSDKLIF. CDR3 DNA sequence: TGTGCCTGTGGCAGGGTGGGGGATTTATCCGATAAACTCATCTTT.

This clone occurred a few times. The protein TCRdb lists belongs to a much larger clone and differs from this DNA's translation at residue 13, which points to a read error; the protein shown is made from the DNA. The rearrangement joins TRDV2 to TRDJ1; D perhaps matches TRDD2 (6 bases). Here the J gene came from matching the DNA to germline, since TCRdb omits it. Germline CDR1 and CDR2: GEAIGNYY and EKD. The length of the CDR3 is 16 residues. The CDR3 protein is CACDPSFRLATDRLIF. The CDR3, as DNA: TGTGCCTGTGACCCCTCCTTCCGGCTGGCCACCGATAGACTCATCTTT.

Worth noting for this clone: A far larger clone is one base from this, pointing to a likely read error. In the same sample, other DNA sequences code for this CDR3. The J gene is TRDJ1, the V gene TRDV2, with TRDD3 identical over 9 bases. Germline matching of the DNA provided the J gene here, since TCRdb leaves it blank. From germline, CDR1 is GEAIGNYY and CDR2 EKD. V shed 4 bases, J shed 0 bases, and the junction held 8 bases outside the gene matches. CDR3 length: 16 amino acids. The CDR3 nucleotides are TGTGCCTGTGATCTACTGGGGGACACCTACACCGATAAACTCATCTTT. It codes for CACDLLGDTYTDKLIF.

To note about this clone: The TCRdb protein comes from a much larger clone and disagrees with this DNA's translation at residue 4, likely due to a read error; the protein given here is derived from the DNA. This chain connects TRDV2 to TRDJ1; 8 bases map to TRDD2. The J gene was missing in TCRdb and was found by matching the end of the DNA to germline. The CDR3 sequence is 21 residues long. The germline CDR1 and CDR2 sequences are GEAIGNYY and EKD. J lost 2 bases, V lost 5 bases, and 27 bases had no gene match. This chain's CDR3 is CACVTLLPRLVVGSATDKLIF. The CDR3 nucleotides read TGTGCCTGTGTCACGCTCCTTCCTAGATTGGTGGTTGGCTCCGCAACCGATAAACTCATCTTT.

This clone has ten or more counts. This chain uses TRDV1 with TRDJ1; possible D gene TRDD3, 5 bases. The J gene is absent in TCRdb and was assigned here via DNA matching to germline. The V end was cut by 0 bases, the J end by 5 bases, with 13 bases between. CDR1 TSWWSYY and CDR2 QGS come from the germline V gene. The CDR3 runs to 15 residues. The CDR3 DNA follows: TGTGCTCTTGGGGAACTCGGACGGAGGGGGGATAAACTCATCTTT. Translating gives CALGELGRRGDKLIF.

Many counts were recorded for this clone. The protein held in TCRdb is that of a much larger clone and does not match this DNA's translation at residue 4, likely because of a read error; the protein shown is translated from the DNA. The gene calls are TRDV2 and TRDJ1; D is undetermined. TCRdb offers no J gene call, so here the DNA was matched to germline to obtain one. The CDR3 is 18 residues long. Germline V gives CDR1 GEAIGNYY, CDR2 EKD. The CDR3 region is CACGTRSKVHPYTDKLIF. CDR3 coding DNA: TGTGCCTGTGGCACCCGGTCTAAGGTCCATCCGTACACCGATAAACTCATCTTT.

Comments on this clone: This is likely an artifact of a read error, given a far larger clone one base away. At the DNA level, this CDR3 is encoded by other sequences in the same sample as well. The rearrangement joins TRAV36/DV7 to TRDJ1; 9 bases agree with TRDD3. Germline matching of the DNA provided the J gene here, since TCRdb leaves it blank. The CDR3 loop spans 14 amino acids. Germline V gene lookup returns CDR1 VTNFRS and CDR2 LTSSGIE (reference sequence). CDR3 sequence: CAPYWGKYTDKLIF. CDR3 bases: TGTGCACCTTACTGGGGGAAGTACACCGATAAACTCATCTTT.

This clone was found a few times. TCRdb's entry gives the protein of a much larger clone, which mismatches this DNA's translation at residue 5, likely from a read error; the protein reported here is translated from the DNA. The gene calls are TRDV1 and TRDJ1, with 9 positions matching TRDD3. The CDR3 contains 21 residues. Germline assignment: CDR1 TSWWSYY and CDR2 QGS. Losses at the gene ends were 4 bases for V and 4 bases for J; bases not matched to a gene: 25. The CDR3 nucleotides read TGTGCTCTTGGGGGAAACGGGTACTGGGGGAATCGGGCCTTTTGGCACGATAAACTCATCTTT. Translated: CALGGNGYWGNRAFWHDKLIF.

This clone was observed a handful of times. TCRdb lists the protein of a much larger clone for this DNA, which differs at residue 17, so this is likely a read error; the protein given here is translated from the DNA itself. The chain is built from TRDV1 and TRDJ2; TRDD3 is a possible D gene (6 bases). TCRdb does not report a J gene; here it was assigned by matching the DNA to germline references. Looked up from germline, CDR1 is TSWWSYY and CDR2 is QGS. Trimming cost V 1 base and J 0 bases, with 36 bases left between them. The CDR3 runs 25 residues. CDR3 DNA sequence: TGTGCTCTTGGGGAACCGGACCGGGGGGACGCCTTCAAACATTCAGCCCCCACTTTGACAGCACAACTCTTCTTT. Amino acids: CALGEPDRGDAFKHSAPTLTAQLFF.

Notes on this clone: The protein TCRdb gives is from a much larger clone and does not agree with this DNA's translation at residue 11, likely a read error; the protein shown here comes from the DNA. The chain links TRDV1 to TRDJ1; the match to TRDD3 covers 13 bases. The J gene, absent from TCRdb, was called here by matching the DNA to germline. The J segment lost 2 bases and the V segment lost 3 bases, leaving 21 bases of the junction unmatched. The V gene's germline CDR1 is TSWWSYY and CDR2 QGS. This CDR3 is built from 22 residues. CDR3: CALGDLILQLPLGDTGTDKLIF. CDR3 nucleotide sequence: TGTGCTCTTGGGGACCTTATCCTTCAACTTCCACTGGGGGATACGGGGACCGATAAACTCATCTTT.

Only a few counts were recorded for this clone. TCRdb has a much larger clone's protein, which differs at residue 17 from the translation of this DNA, likely because of a read error; what is shown is the protein translated from the DNA. The rearrangement uses TRDV1 and TRDJ1; 12 bases are shared with TRDD3. Germline assignment: CDR1 TSWWSYY and CDR2 QGS. The CDR3 sequence is 20 residues long. The CDR3 DNA reads TGTGCTCTTGGGGAACTGGCCCCCACTGGGGGATACCGCTCAACCGATAGACTCATCTTT. Amino acid sequence: CALGELAPTGGYRSTDRLIF.

About this clone: A read error is likely here: a far larger clone is one base away. At the DNA level, this CDR3 is encoded by other sequences in the same sample as well. The chain couples TRDV1 to TRDJ3; 12 nucleotides line up with TRDD3. The J gene was missing in TCRdb and was found by matching the end of the DNA to germline. This CDR3 region has 23 residues. The germline gives CDR1 TSWWSYY, CDR2 QGS. V was clipped by 3 bases and J by 0 bases; unmatched bases: 15. The CDR3 bases are TGTGCTCTTGGGGAGAGAGCACTACTGGGGGATACAGTATCCTCCTGGGACACCCGACAGATGTTTTTC. Translating it yields CALGERALLGDTVSSWDTRQMFF.

To note about this clone: The protein recorded in TCRdb matches a much larger clone and deviates from this DNA's translation at residue 13, suggesting a read error; the protein here is obtained by translating the DNA. CDR3 region: CACDTVGDSSWDARQMFF. Written as DNA, the CDR3 is TGTGCCTGTGACACCGTGGGGGATAGCTCCTGGGACGCCCGACAGATGTTTTTC. J is TRDJ3 and V is TRDV2; 9 bases match TRDD3. The J gene was missing in TCRdb and was found by matching the end of the DNA to germline. The germline gives CDR1 GEAIGNYY, CDR2 EKD. The length of the CDR3 is 18 residues.

A remark on this clone: A far larger clone lies a single base away; this is likely a read error. The identical CDR3 is also encoded by other nucleotide sequences in the sample. The CDR3, as DNA: TGTGCTCTTGGGGAACTAGTTTTCCGAAGACGAGACCCCGTTCCATCACACACCGATAAGCTCATCTTT. It translates to CALGELVFRRRDPVPSHTDKLIF. The V gene is listed as TRDV1; no J gene was called; the tabulated D call, TRDD3, remains unverified against the DNA. CDR3 length: 23 residues. In germline, CDR1 is TSWWSYY, CDR2 QGS.

The J segment was not called; the V segment is TRDV2; the tabulated D call, TRDD3, remains unverified against the DNA. The CDR3 covers 15 residues. Looked up from germline, CDR1 is GEAIGNYY and CDR2 is EKD. CDR3 DNA sequence: TGTGCCTGTGACGGGAGTACTGGGGGATACTCTGGTCTCATCTTT. It translates to CACDGSTGGYSGLIF.

Comments on this clone: TCRdb assigns this DNA the protein of a much larger clone, which departs from its translation at residue 11; this likely reflects a read error, and the protein shown comes from translating the DNA. This chain links TRDV1 with TRDJ1, with 8 positions matching TRDD3. Germline CDR1 TSWWSYY, CDR2 QGS. V shed 0 bases, J shed 8 bases, and the junction held 11 bases outside the gene matches. The CDR3 has 16 amino acids. The CDR3 DNA reads as TGTGCTCTTGGGGAACTTCGGACCTGGGGGAATACAAAACTCATCTTT. Protein sequence: CALGELRTWGNTKLIF.

In its sample, this clone was seen a few times. The protein TCRdb lists belongs to a much larger clone and differs from this DNA's translation at residue 14, which points to a read error; the protein shown is made from the DNA. V gene assignment gives TRDV2, but the J gene was left uncalled; the D call in the table, TRDD3, was not verified against the DNA. The germline V gene has CDR1 GEAIGNYY and CDR2 EKD. The CDR3 sequence is 15 residues long. The CDR3 is CACDTGGSYTDKLTF. CDR3 bases: TGTGCCTGTGACACCGGCGGGAGCTACACCGATAAACTCACCTTT.

This clone turned up a few times. The protein TCRdb gives is from a much larger clone and does not agree with this DNA's translation at residue 12, likely a read error; the protein shown here comes from the DNA. The chain recombines TRDV2 with TRDJ3, with 10 bases identical to TRDD3. The J gene was not available in TCRdb and was assigned here by matching the DNA to germline segments. Germline loops: CDR1 GEAIGNYY, CDR2 EKD. The CDR3 is 19 residues long. This CDR3 is CACDTVLGDASRDTRQMFF. In nucleotides, the CDR3 is TGTGCCTGTGACACCGTACTGGGGGATGCCTCCCGGGACACCCGACAGATGTTTTTC.

This clone was found a few times. The protein given by TCRdb reflects a much larger clone and differs at residue 12 from this DNA's translation, likely from a read error; the protein shown is the DNA's translation. The chain is built from TRDV2 and TRDJ1; 7 positions agree with TRDD3. TCRdb leaves out the J gene; it was filled in here by matching the DNA to germline. The CDR3 consists of 16 residues. Germline V lookup: CDR1 GEAIGNYY, CDR2 EKD. The CDR3 DNA reads TGTGCCTGTGACTCGGTGGGGGAATTATACACCAATAAACTCATCTTT. Protein sequence: CACDSVGELYTNKLIF.

As concerns this clone: Given a far larger clone just one base away, this is likely a sequencing read error. Other DNA sequences from this sample encode an identical CDR3 as well. For the V gene the call is TRDV2; the J gene has no call; the DNA was not compared with TRDD3, the D call given in the table. CDR1 and CDR2 (germline): GEAIGNYY, EKD. CDR3 size: 18 residues. CDR3 sequence (DNA): TGTGCCTGTGACACCCTGGGGATTTCTGTGGGGTACACCGATAAACTCATCTTC. It codes for CACDTLGISVGYTDKLIF.

As concerns this clone: The TCRdb protein, from a much larger clone, departs from this DNA's translation at residue 24, likely by read error; the protein shown derives from the DNA. The CDR3 sequence: CALGNPDSDHRWGIRDIKALTAQPFF. CDR3 sequence (DNA): TGTGCTCTTGGGAACCCCGACTCGGATCATCGATGGGGGATACGCGATATAAAAGCTTTGACAGCACAACCCTTCTTT. For the V gene the call is TRDV1; the J gene has no call; the D call of TRDD3 is as the table states it, not checked on the DNA. This CDR3 comprises 26 residues. CDR1 is TSWWSYY, CDR2 QGS, per germline.

Note on this clone: TCRdb records a much larger clone's protein for this DNA, with a difference at residue 8 that likely arises from a read error; the protein given is the translation of the DNA. This sequence joins TRDV1 and TRDJ1, with TRDD2 as a possible D gene (5 bases). The J gene, not given by TCRdb, was assigned here from a germline match of the nucleotide sequence. Germline CDR1 and CDR2: TSWWSYY and QGS. Deletions cut 3 bases from V and 10 bases from J, with 27 bases between. The CDR3 extends over 17 amino acids. CDR3 coding DNA: TGTGCTCTTGGGGAGACTTCCCACCTCCCGCAAGAAGGTGGACTCATCTTT. Its translation is CALGETSHLPQEGGLIF.

This clone was recorded many times. TCRdb's protein, taken from a much larger clone, differs from this DNA's translation at residue 17, likely owing to a read error; the protein displayed comes from the DNA. The rearrangement links TRDV2 to TRDJ1; 8 nucleotides line up with TRDD3. The length of the CDR3 is 18 residues. Germline CDR1 reads GEAIGNYY; CDR2 reads EKD. CDR3 in DNA: TGTGCCTGTGACACCGTTTCCCGACTGGGGGGGGGCACCGATAAACTCACCTTT. Translation: CACDTVSRLGGGTDKLTF.

Worth noting for this clone: TCRdb shows a much larger clone's protein in place of this DNA's translation, and the two differ at residue 16, likely through a read error; the protein shown is translated from the DNA. The chain employs TRDV2 and TRDJ1; tentatively, D is TRDD3 (5 bases). The J gene, not given by TCRdb, was assigned here from a germline match of the nucleotide sequence. The CDR3 runs to 19 residues. Germline V CDR1 and CDR2: GEAIGNYY, EKD. CDR3 in DNA: TGTGCCTGTGACACCGTGAGTAGGGTCCTGGGAAACGAAACCGATGAACTCATCTTT. Translating gives CACDTVSRVLGNETDELIF.

As regards this clone: This is likely an artifact of a read error, given a far larger clone one base away. At the DNA level, this CDR3 is encoded by other sequences in the same sample as well. The chain couples TRDV1 to TRDJ1; 11 bases map to TRDD3. Since TCRdb gives no J gene, matching the DNA to germline was used here to assign it. The CDR3 has 26 residues. CDR1 and CDR2 from the germline V gene are TSWWSYY and QGS. The CDR3 loop is CALGELVPILPLLGDNEGAGTDKLIF. For the CDR3, the DNA is TGTGCCCTTGGGGAACTGGTCCCAATCCTTCCCTTACTGGGGGATAATGAGGGTGCGGGCACCGATAAACTCATCTTT.

Comments on this clone: It is likely a read error: a sequence one base away is far more abundant. This same CDR3 is encoded by further DNA sequences in the sample. The rearrangement links TRDV1 to TRDJ1; the match to TRDD3 covers 7 bases. Matching the DNA to germline supplied the J gene, which TCRdb does not give. This CDR3 has 13 residues. From germline, CDR1 is TSWWSYY and CDR2 QGS. Here the CDR3 DNA reads TGTGCCCTTTTATTCCCTGGGGGCTCAAAACTCATCTTT. Translating it yields CALLFPGGSKLIF.

This clone was seen more than once but under ten times. The mismatch at residue 7 between this DNA's translation and the TCRdb protein of a much larger clone likely reflects a read error; the protein shown is translated from the DNA. This chain joins TRDV2 and TRDJ1, with D possibly being TRDD3 (5 bases). TCRdb gives no J gene; it was assigned here by matching the DNA to germline. The CDR3 length is 15 residues. With 1 base removed from V and 0 bases from J, the gap between germline ends came to 11 bases. Germline CDR1 and CDR2: GEAIGNYY and EKD. DNA for the CDR3: TGTGCCTGTGACACAGGGACTGGCTACACCGATAAACTCATCTTT. Amino acid sequence: CACDTGTGYTDKLIF.

Remarks on this clone: The protein recorded in TCRdb matches a much larger clone and deviates from this DNA's translation at residue 6, suggesting a read error; the protein here is obtained by translating the DNA. The chain uses TRDV2 and TRDJ1, with 11 bases matching TRDD3. The J gene, left out of TCRdb, was set here by checking the DNA against germline. Germline CDR1 reads GEAIGNYY; CDR2 reads EKD. This CDR3 contains 21 residues. V shed 5 bases and J 1 base; nucleotides not matched to a gene: 23. As DNA, the CDR3 is TGTGCCTGTGGGCCCCTCCTCCCACTGGGGGATATTACGGCTGCCACCGATAAACTCATCTTT. It specifies CACGPLLPLGDITAATDKLIF.